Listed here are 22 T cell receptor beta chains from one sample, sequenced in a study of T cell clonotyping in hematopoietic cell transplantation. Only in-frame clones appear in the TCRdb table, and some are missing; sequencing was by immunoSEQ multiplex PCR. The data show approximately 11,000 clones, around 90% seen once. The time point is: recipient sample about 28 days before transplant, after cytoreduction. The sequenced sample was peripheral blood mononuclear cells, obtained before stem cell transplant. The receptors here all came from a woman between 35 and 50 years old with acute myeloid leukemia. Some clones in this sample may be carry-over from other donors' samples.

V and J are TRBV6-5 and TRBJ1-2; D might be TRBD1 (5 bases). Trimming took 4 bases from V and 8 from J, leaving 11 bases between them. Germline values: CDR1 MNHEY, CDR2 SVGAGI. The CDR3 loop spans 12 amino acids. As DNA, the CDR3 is TGTGCCAGCAGTTTGGTAGGGGCGGGCTACACCTTC. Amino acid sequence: CASSLVGAGYTF.

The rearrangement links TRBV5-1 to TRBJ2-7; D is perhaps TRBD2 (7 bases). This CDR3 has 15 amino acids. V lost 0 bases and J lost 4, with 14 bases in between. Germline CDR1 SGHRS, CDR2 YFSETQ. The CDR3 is CASSLGGGQAYEQYF. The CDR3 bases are TGCGCCAGCAGCTTGGGCGGGGGACAAGCTTACGAGCAGTACTTC.

DNA of the CDR3: TGTGCCAGCAGTTCAGGACTACGATATACGCAGTATTTT. It translates to CASSSGLRYTQYF. The V and J genes are TRBV27 and TRBJ2-3; D might be TRBD2 (6 bases). Trimming cost V 4 bases and J 7 bases, with 12 bases left between them. CDR1 and CDR2 (germline): MNHEY, SMNVEV (reference sequence). The CDR3 runs to 13 residues.

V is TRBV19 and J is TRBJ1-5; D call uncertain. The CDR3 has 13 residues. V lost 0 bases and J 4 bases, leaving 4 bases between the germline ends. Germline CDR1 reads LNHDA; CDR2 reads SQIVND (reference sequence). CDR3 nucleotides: TGTGCCAGTAGTATAGAAACGAATCAGCCCCAGCATTTT. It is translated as CASSIETNQPQHF.

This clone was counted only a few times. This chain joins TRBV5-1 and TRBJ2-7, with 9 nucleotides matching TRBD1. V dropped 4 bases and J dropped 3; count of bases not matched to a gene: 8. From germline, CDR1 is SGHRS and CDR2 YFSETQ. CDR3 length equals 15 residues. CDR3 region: CASSPGQGILYEQYF. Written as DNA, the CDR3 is TGCGCCAGCAGCCCGGGACAGGGAATTCTCTACGAGCAGTACTTC.

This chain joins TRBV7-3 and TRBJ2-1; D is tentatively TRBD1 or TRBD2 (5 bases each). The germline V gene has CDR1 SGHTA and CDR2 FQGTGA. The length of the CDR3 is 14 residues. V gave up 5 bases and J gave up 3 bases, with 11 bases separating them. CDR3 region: CASSPGPLYNEQFF. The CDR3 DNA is TGTGCCAGCAGCCCGGGACCCCTCTACAATGAGCAGTTCTTC.

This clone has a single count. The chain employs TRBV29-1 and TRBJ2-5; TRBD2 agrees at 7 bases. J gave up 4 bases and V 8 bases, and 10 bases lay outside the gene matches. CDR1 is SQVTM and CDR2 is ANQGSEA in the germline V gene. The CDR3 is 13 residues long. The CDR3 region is CSSQRGVIETQYF. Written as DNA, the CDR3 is TGCAGCTCCCAGCGGGGAGTAATAGAGACCCAGTACTTC.

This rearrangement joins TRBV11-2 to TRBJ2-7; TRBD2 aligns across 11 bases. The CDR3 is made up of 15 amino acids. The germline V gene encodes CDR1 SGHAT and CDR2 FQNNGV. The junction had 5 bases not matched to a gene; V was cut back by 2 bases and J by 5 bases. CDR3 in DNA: TGTGCCAGCAGCTTAACGGGACTAGCGGTGAACGAGCAGTACTTC. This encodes CASSLTGLAVNEQYF.

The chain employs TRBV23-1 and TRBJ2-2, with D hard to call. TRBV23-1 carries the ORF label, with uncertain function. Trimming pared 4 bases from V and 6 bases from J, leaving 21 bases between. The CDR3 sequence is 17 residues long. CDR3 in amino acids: CASSRRVCGASSGELFF. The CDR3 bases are TGCGCCAGCAGTCGCCGCGTTTGTGGAGCGAGCTCCGGGGAGCTGTTTTTT.

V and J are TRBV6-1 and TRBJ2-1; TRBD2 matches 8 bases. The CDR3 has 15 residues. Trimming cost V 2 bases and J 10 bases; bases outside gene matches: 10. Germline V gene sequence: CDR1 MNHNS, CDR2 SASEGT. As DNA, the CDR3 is TGTGCCAGCAGTGAACTTAGCGGGAAGTCGGGGGAGCAGTTCTTC. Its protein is CASSELSGKSGEQFF.

CDR3 DNA: TGTGCCAGCAGCTTCCGGGCGGGAGGGGAAGAGCAGTACTTC. This gives the protein CASSFRAGGEEQYF. This chain connects TRBV7-8 to TRBJ2-5; 9 bases fit TRBD2. CDR3 length equals 14 residues. CDR1 SGHVS and CDR2 FQNEAQ come from the germline V gene. J was trimmed by 11 bases and V by 3 bases; bases with no gene match: 10. Filled out from reference TRBV7-8 and TRBJ2-5, the complete variable domain reads GAGVSQSPRYKVAKRGQDVALRCDPISGHVSLFWYQQALGQGPEFLTYFQNEAQLDKSGLPSDRFFAERPEGSVSTLKIQRTQQEDSAVYLCASSFRAGGEEQYFGPGTRLLVL.

The CDR3 here is CASSLARSSGTDTQYF. The CDR3 coding sequence is TGTGCCAGCAGCTTAGCTAGGTCTAGCGGAACAGATACGCAGTATTTT. The rearrangement uses TRBV7-6 and TRBJ2-3; TRBD2 matches 7 bases. The germline gives CDR1 SGHVS, CDR2 FNYEAQ. The V and J ends lost 0 bases and 3 bases, in that order; junction bases with no gene match: 6. The CDR3 has 16 amino acids.

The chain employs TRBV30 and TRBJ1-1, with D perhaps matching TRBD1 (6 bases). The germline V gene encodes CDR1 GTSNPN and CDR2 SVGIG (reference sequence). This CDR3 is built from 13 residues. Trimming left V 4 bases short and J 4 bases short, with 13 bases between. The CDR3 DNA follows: TGTGCCTGGAACAGGGAGAAGGGCACTGAAGCTTTCTTT. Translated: CAWNREKGTEAFF.

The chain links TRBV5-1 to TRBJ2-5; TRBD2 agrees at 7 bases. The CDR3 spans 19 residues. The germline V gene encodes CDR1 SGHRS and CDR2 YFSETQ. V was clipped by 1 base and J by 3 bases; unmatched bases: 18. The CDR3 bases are TGCGCCAGCAGCTTGCCCCGGGATAGGTTAGCGGGCGAGGAAGAGACCCAGTACTTC. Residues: CASSLPRDRLAGEEETQYF.

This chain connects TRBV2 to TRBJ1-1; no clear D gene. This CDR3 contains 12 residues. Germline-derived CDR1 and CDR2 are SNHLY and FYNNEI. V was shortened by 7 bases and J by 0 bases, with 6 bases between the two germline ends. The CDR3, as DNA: TGTGCCAGCACGCAGATGAACACTGAAGCTTTCTTT. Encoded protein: CASTQMNTEAFF.

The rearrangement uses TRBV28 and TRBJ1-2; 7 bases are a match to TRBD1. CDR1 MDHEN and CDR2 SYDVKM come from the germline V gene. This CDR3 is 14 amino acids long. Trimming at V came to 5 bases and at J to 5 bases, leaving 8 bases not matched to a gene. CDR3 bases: TGTGCCAGCAGTGCCGGGACAGACGTTTATGGCTACACCTTC. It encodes CASSAGTDVYGYTF.

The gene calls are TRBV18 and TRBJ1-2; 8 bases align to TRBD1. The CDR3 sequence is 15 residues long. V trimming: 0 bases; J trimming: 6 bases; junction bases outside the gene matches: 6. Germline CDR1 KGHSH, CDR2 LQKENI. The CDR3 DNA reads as TGTGCCAGCTCACCACCGACCGACAGGGGCAATGGCTACACCTTC. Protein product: CASSPPTDRGNGYTF.

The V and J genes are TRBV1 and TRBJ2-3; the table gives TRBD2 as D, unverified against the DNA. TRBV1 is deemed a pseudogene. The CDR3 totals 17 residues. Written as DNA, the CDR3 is TGCACCAGCAGCCAGGACTTGACTAGCGGGAGACCAGATACGCAGTATTTT. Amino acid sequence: CTSSQDLTSGRPDTQYF.

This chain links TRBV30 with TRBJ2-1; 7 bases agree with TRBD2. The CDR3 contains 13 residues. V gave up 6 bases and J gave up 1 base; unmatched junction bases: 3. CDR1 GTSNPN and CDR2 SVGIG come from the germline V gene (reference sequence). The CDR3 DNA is TGTGCCTGTTCTAGCGGATCCTACAATGAGCAGTTCTTC. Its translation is CACSSGSYNEQFF.

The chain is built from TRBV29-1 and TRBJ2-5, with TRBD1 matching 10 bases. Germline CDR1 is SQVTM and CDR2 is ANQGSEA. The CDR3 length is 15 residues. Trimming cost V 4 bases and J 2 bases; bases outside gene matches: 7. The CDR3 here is CSVGGRGQGQETQYF. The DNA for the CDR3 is TGCAGCGTTGGGGGGAGGGGACAGGGGCAAGAGACCCAGTACTTC.

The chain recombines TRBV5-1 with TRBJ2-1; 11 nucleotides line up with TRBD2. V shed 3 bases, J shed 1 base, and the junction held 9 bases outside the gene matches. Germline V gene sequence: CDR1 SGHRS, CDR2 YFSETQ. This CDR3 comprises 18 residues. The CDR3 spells CASSSGTSGFVSYNEQFF. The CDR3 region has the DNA TGCGCCAGCAGCTCGGGGACTAGCGGATTCGTGTCCTACAATGAGCAGTTCTTC.

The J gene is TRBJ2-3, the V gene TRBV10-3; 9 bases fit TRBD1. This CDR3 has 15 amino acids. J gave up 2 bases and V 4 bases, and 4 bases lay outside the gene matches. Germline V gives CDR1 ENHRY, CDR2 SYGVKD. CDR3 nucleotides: TGTGCCATCAGTGGAACAGGGGGCCACACAGATACGCAGTATTTT. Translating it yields CAISGTGGHTDTQYF.